The 31 T cell receptor beta chains reported below all come from one sample, sequenced in a study of neurological immune-mediated disorders. TCRdb passed the 5' RACE reads through MiXCR, listing each CDR3 protein once. Of roughly 44,000 distinct CDR3 sequences listed, over 6% were seen once; the top ten hold 0.55% to 0.6%. Sequenced: CD4+ T cells from blood. These receptors all stem from a woman in her thirties or forties in good health.

This clonotype was observed many times. The chain has TRBV5-5 and TRBJ1-1; the D is unclear. Germline CDR1 SGHKS, CDR2 YYEKEE (reference sequence). The CDR3 is made up of 14 amino acids. The V gene lost 2 bases and the J gene lost 0 bases, with 8 bases spanning the gap. CDR3 loop: CASSFGQVNTEAFF. The CDR3 bases are TGTGCCAGCAGCTTCGGGCAGGTGAACACTGAAGCTTTCTTT.

This clonotype was seen a handful of times. J is TRBJ2-5 and V is TRBV28, with D hard to call. V lost 7 bases to trimming and J lost 4 bases, with 22 bases between them. This CDR3 has 16 amino acids. The germline CDR1 and CDR2 sequences are MDHEN and SYDVKM. CDR3 nucleotides: TGTGCCAGCAAAAACGGACCCAGTCCTATATTAGAGACCCAGTACTTC. This sequence encodes CASKNGPSPILETQYF.

This clonotype was counted ten times or more. CDR3 nucleotide sequence: TGTGCCAGCAGCCGTTACAATGAGCAGTTCTTC. It translates to CASSRYNEQFF. The chain carries TRBV11-2 and TRBJ2-1, with D unclear. The V and J ends lost 5 bases and 4 bases respectively, with 3 bases between them. Germline loops: CDR1 SGHAT, CDR2 FQNNGV. This CDR3 region has 11 residues.

The CDR3, as DNA: TGTGCCATCAGTGAGTCGTTAGACCAGGGCCTCGAGACCCAGTACTTC. This sequence encodes CAISESLDQGLETQYF. The rearrangement uses TRBV10-3 and TRBJ2-5; possible D gene TRBD1, 5 bases. The germline V and J ends were trimmed by 0 bases and 5 bases, with 16 bases remaining between them. The CDR3 totals 16 residues. The germline CDR1 and CDR2 sequences are ENHRY and SYGVKD.

In its sample, this clonotype was seen many times. The chain has TRBV20-1 and TRBJ1-1, with a weak D call TRBD1 (6 bases). Trimming shortened V by 5 bases and J by 3 bases, and 7 bases separated the two germline ends. This CDR3 is built from 11 residues. CDR1 DFQATT and CDR2 SNEGSKA come from the germline V gene (reference sequence). CDR3 region: CSAEGDTEAFF. As DNA, the CDR3 is TGCAGTGCTGAGGGGGACACTGAAGCTTTCTTT.

This clonotype was seen ten or more times. The chain employs TRBV7-2 and TRBJ2-3; TRBD2 matches at 13 bases. J was trimmed by 8 bases and V by 1 base; bases with no gene match: 3. This CDR3 has 15 amino acids. In germline, CDR1 is SGHTA, CDR2 FQGNSA. The CDR3 sequence is CASSLGLAGGGTQYF. The CDR3 nucleotides are TGTGCCAGCAGCTTAGGACTAGCGGGAGGTGGTACGCAGTATTTT. Full variable domain (outside the CDR3, taken from reference TRBV7-2 and TRBJ2-3): GAGVSQSPSNKVTEKGKDVELRCDPISGHTALYWYRQSLGQGLEFLIYFQGNSAPDKSGLPSDRFSAERTGGSVSTLTIQRTQQEDSAVYLCASSLGLAGGGTQYFGPGTRLTVL.

This clonotype turned up a few times. The chain uses TRBV6-5 and TRBJ1-4; D remains ambiguous. Germline-derived CDR1 and CDR2 are MNHEY and SVGAGI. The V end was cut by 2 bases, the J end by 8 bases, with 24 bases between. The length of the CDR3 is 18 residues. The CDR3 DNA follows: TGTGCCAGCAGTTACAGAGGGTGGCCGAATGAGGCAAGGGAAAAACTGTTTTTT. Its protein is CASSYRGWPNEAREKLFF.

This clonotype was seen ten or more times. This chain connects TRBV5-1 to TRBJ1-4; 7 bases map to TRBD1. The trim removed 3 bases at V and 8 bases at J, leaving 7 bases unmatched. Germline values: CDR1 SGHRS, CDR2 YFSETQ. The CDR3 covers 14 residues. In nucleotides, the CDR3 is TGCGCCAGCAGCTCCGGGGAGGGGGCCGAAAAACTGTTTTTT. It yields the protein CASSSGEGAEKLFF.

In its sample, this clonotype was seen many times. The chain uses TRBV29-1 and TRBJ2-1; 7 nucleotides match TRBD2. The germline gives CDR1 SQVTM, CDR2 ANQGSEA. This CDR3 region has 17 residues. Germline trimming cut 7 bases from V and 7 bases from J; bases unmatched to any gene: 22. The CDR3 DNA is TGCAGCGCCTTTTCTAGCGGCTTAATCCGGGGAGGGAATGAGCAGTTCTTC. This sequence encodes CSAFSSGLIRGGNEQFF.

This clonotype has just a few counts. This sequence joins TRBV29-1 and TRBJ2-3; TRBD2 matches 7 bases. The CDR3 has 16 residues. V lost 3 bases to trimming and J lost 6 bases; unmatched junction nucleotides: 15. Germline V gene lookup returns CDR1 SQVTM and CDR2 ANQGSEA. CDR3 in amino acids: CSVDGVSGFRRDTQYF. In DNA, the CDR3 is TGCAGCGTTGACGGGGTTAGCGGGTTCCGTCGGGATACGCAGTATTTT.

The table lists this clonotype with many counts. This rearrangement joins TRBV3-1 to TRBJ2-7; D is possibly TRBD2 (6 bases). The ends were cut back, 7 bases at V and 0 bases at J, with 13 bases in the middle. The CDR3 is 14 residues long. CDR1 and CDR2 from the germline V gene are LGHDT and YNNKEL (reference sequence). The CDR3 loop is CASTFAGSSYEQYF. The CDR3 DNA sequence: TGTGCCAGCACCTTTGCCGGGAGCTCCTACGAGCAGTACTTC.

This clonotype came up many times. The CDR3 region has the DNA TGTGCCAGCAGCTTGGGAGCGGACACCGGGGAGCTGTTTTTT. Translated: CASSLGADTGELFF. The genes are TRBV5-4 and TRBJ2-2, with a possible D match to TRBD2 (5 bases). The CDR3 is 14 residues long. Germline V lookup: CDR1 SGHNT, CDR2 YYREEE (reference sequence). V dropped 0 bases and J dropped 3 bases, with 6 bases sitting between them.

This clonotype was seen repeatedly, ten times or more. The chain employs TRBV7-9 and TRBJ2-1; the D gene could be TRBD1 or TRBD2 (5 bases each). This CDR3 has 14 amino acids. Trimming cost V 5 bases and J 6 bases, with 14 bases left between them. Germline V gene lookup returns CDR1 SEHNR and CDR2 FQNEAQ (reference sequence). This chain's CDR3 is CASSLRDVTNEQFF. The CDR3 nucleotides are TGTGCCAGCAGCCTCCGGGACGTTACCAATGAGCAGTTCTTC.

This clonotype has a count of ten or more. The chain links TRBV6-5 to TRBJ2-7; no firm D call. This CDR3 has 12 residues. Germline lookup yields CDR1 MNHEY and CDR2 SVGAGI. V was trimmed by 6 bases and J by 4 bases, leaving 10 bases between them. The CDR3 DNA is TGTGCCAGCAGCCAATTTGGGTACGAGCAGTACTTC. This codes for CASSQFGYEQYF.

There are many counts of this clonotype. The rearrangement uses TRBV20-1 and TRBJ2-7; 7 bases map to TRBD1. V gave up 3 bases and J gave up 4 bases; unmatched junction bases: 9. Germline V CDR1 and CDR2: DFQATT, SNEGSKA (reference sequence). The CDR3 contains 14 residues. Here the CDR3 reads CSARSGQASYEQYF. CDR3 coding DNA: TGCAGTGCTAGGTCCGGACAGGCCTCATACGAGCAGTACTTC.

This clonotype came up many times. V gene TRBV6-1 combines with J gene TRBJ2-2; TRBD2 agrees at 8 bases. The CDR3 length is 15 residues. After removal of 6 bases from V and 6 bases from J, the junction contained 9 bases not matched to a gene. The germline V gene has CDR1 MNHNS and CDR2 SASEGT. CDR3 region: CASSPFREGAGELFF. The CDR3 nucleotides are TGTGCCAGCAGCCCCTTCCGGGAGGGCGCCGGGGAGCTGTTTTTT.

This clonotype has ten or more counts. This chain connects TRBV5-1 to TRBJ1-2; D unresolved. Trimming shortened V by 2 bases and J by 6 bases, and 11 bases separated the two germline ends. The CDR3 loop spans 13 amino acids. Germline values: CDR1 SGHRS, CDR2 YFSETQ. The CDR3 reads CASSFSGRDGYTF. The CDR3 nucleotides read TGCGCCAGCAGCTTCTCCGGACGGGATGGCTACACCTTC.

A few counts support this clonotype. This chain uses TRBV5-4 with TRBJ2-3, with D unresolved. Germline assignment: CDR1 SGHNT and CDR2 YYREEE (reference sequence). The CDR3 contains 12 residues. The V end was cut by 3 bases, the J end by 6 bases, with 8 bases between. The CDR3 bases are TGTGCCAGCAGCTACCTTGGGGATACGCAGTATTTT. This translates into CASSYLGDTQYF. The variable domain in full, with the rest retrieved from reference TRBV5-4 and TRBJ2-3, is ETGVTQSPTHLIKTRGQQVTLRCSSQSGHNTVSWYQQALGQGPQFIFQYYREEENGRGNFPPRFSGLQFPNYSSELNVNALELDDSALYLCASSYLGDTQYFGPGTRLTVL.

This clonotype was detected ten times or more. V is TRBV27 and J is TRBJ2-1; 9 positions match TRBD2. The CDR3 has 17 residues. V lost 2 bases and J lost 5; bases outside the gene matches: 10. Germline V gene sequence: CDR1 MNHEY, CDR2 SMNVEV (reference sequence). CDR3 coding DNA: TGTGCCAGCAGTTTACAAATCGGTTCTAGCGGGGACAATGAGCAGTTCTTC. It encodes CASSLQIGSSGDNEQFF.

In its sample, this clonotype was seen many times. The rearrangement joins TRBV27 to TRBJ1-1; D is possibly TRBD1 (5 bases). Trimming took off 6 bases at V and 1 base at J, with 9 bases between the two ends. This CDR3 comprises 13 residues. Germline assignment: CDR1 MNHEY and CDR2 SMNVEV (reference sequence). DNA for the CDR3: TGTGCCAGCAGGGGGGAGAAGAACACTGAAGCTTTCTTT. It is translated as CASRGEKNTEAFF.

This clonotype was seen ten or more times. This rearrangement joins TRBV7-8 to TRBJ2-1; weak D call: TRBD2 (5 bases). Germline CDR1 reads SGHVS; CDR2 reads FQNEAQ. CDR3 size: 12 residues. V lost 7 bases, J lost 9 bases, and 13 bases lay in between. The DNA of the CDR3 is TGTGCCAGCAACCCAGACCGGGGTGAGCAGTTCTTC. It codes for CASNPDRGEQFF. Full variable domain (remainder filled in from reference TRBV7-8 and TRBJ2-1): GAGVSQSPRYKVAKRGQDVALRCDPISGHVSLFWYQQALGQGPEFLTYFQNEAQLDKSGLPSDRFFAERPEGSVSTLKIQRTQQEDSAVYLCASNPDRGEQFFGPGTRLTVL.

This clonotype turned up a few times. This sequence joins TRBV5-1 and TRBJ2-3; 8 bases are shared with TRBD1. J was trimmed by 5 bases and V by 3 bases; bases with no gene match: 5. CDR1 is SGHRS, CDR2 YFSETQ, per germline. The CDR3 runs to 14 residues. The CDR3 DNA is TGCGCCAGCAGCTGGCGGGACAGGCAAGATACGCAGTATTTT. Its protein is CASSWRDRQDTQYF.

The table lists this clonotype with many counts. This sequence joins TRBV20-1 and TRBJ2-1; D possibly corresponds to TRBD2 (6 bases). V dropped 5 bases and J dropped 0 bases, with 17 bases sitting between them. Germline V gene data show CDR1 as DFQATT and CDR2 as SNEGSKA (reference sequence). The CDR3 has 16 residues. CDR3: CSARDAGGPSYNEQFF. The CDR3 DNA follows: TGCAGTGCTCGTGATGCTGGAGGGCCCTCCTACAATGAGCAGTTCTTC.

This clonotype was recorded at least ten times. The chain recombines TRBV10-3 with TRBJ1-5; TRBD1 aligns across 7 bases. Germline values: CDR1 ENHRY, CDR2 SYGVKD. The CDR3 runs 16 residues. The trim removed 11 bases at V and 2 bases at J, leaving 15 bases unmatched. The CDR3 region is CASGQAIGGGNQPQHF. CDR3 DNA: TGTGCCTCCGGACAGGCGATAGGGGGAGGCAATCAGCCCCAGCATTTT.

This clonotype appeared many times. The chain combines TRBV7-9 with TRBJ2-1, with D unclear. Germline CDR1 is SEHNR and CDR2 is FQNEAQ (reference sequence). The CDR3 contains 12 residues. V was clipped by 5 bases and J by 5 bases, with 7 bases between them. The CDR3 here is CASSPWDNEQFF. The DNA for the CDR3 is TGTGCCAGCAGCCCATGGGACAATGAGCAGTTCTTC.

This clonotype has a count of ten or more. The gene calls are TRBV20-1 and TRBJ1-6; 8 bases line up with TRBD1. V was clipped by 5 bases and J by 7 bases; unmatched bases: 1. Germline-derived CDR1 and CDR2 are DFQATT and SNEGSKA (reference sequence). The CDR3 consists of 12 residues. The CDR3 is CSAGQGNSPLHF. The CDR3 nucleotides read TGCAGTGCTGGACAGGGAAATTCACCCCTCCACTTT.

This chain links TRBV6-5 with TRBJ2-1, with TRBD2 identical over 10 bases. Germline loops: CDR1 MNHEY, CDR2 SVGAGI. With 6 bases clipped from V and 12 bases from J, the junction kept 14 bases outside the gene matches. CDR3 length: 15 residues. CDR3 nucleotides: TGTGCCAGCAGCTCCTATCTTCGAGCGGGAGGGGGGCAGTTCTTC. Its translation is CASSSYLRAGGGQFF.

This clonotype was detected many times. The chain joins TRBV28 to TRBJ1-2, with 9 bases fitting TRBD1. With 6 bases clipped from V and 7 bases from J, the junction kept 12 bases outside the gene matches. The CDR3 runs to 15 residues. Germline-derived CDR1 and CDR2 are MDHEN and SYDVKM. The CDR3: CASSHAQQGAGGYTF. In DNA form, the CDR3 reads TGTGCCAGCAGCCACGCCCAACAGGGGGCGGGTGGCTACACCTTC.

This clonotype was seen at least ten times. The chain has TRBV20-1 and TRBJ2-5; 12 bases fit TRBD2. The CDR3 is 16 residues long. Losses at the gene ends were 6 bases for V and 0 bases for J; bases not matched to a gene: 8. Per the germline V gene, CDR1 is DFQATT and CDR2 is SNEGSKA (reference sequence). This CDR3 is CSAPRLAGAYQETQYF. The CDR3, as DNA: TGCAGTGCCCCGAGACTAGCGGGAGCGTACCAAGAGACCCAGTACTTC.

This clonotype was counted many times. This sequence joins TRBV6-4 and TRBJ2-7, with D possibly matching TRBD2 (6 bases). Germline V gives CDR1 MRHNA, CDR2 SNTAGT. The CDR3 runs 15 residues. The V end lost 8 bases, the J end lost 0 bases, and 17 bases lay between the germline ends. The CDR3 reads CASLGLLMGSYEQYF. As DNA, the CDR3 is TGTGCCAGCTTGGGACTCCTTATGGGCTCCTACGAGCAGTACTTC.

In its sample, this clonotype was seen many times. The chain is built from TRBV20-1 and TRBJ1-2, with D possibly TRBD1 on 5 matching bases. From germline, CDR1 is DFQATT and CDR2 SNEGSKA (reference sequence). Between the trimmed V and J ends, which lost 3 bases and 2 bases, there was a span of 16 bases. This CDR3 has 15 amino acids. The CDR3 DNA reads as TGCAGTGCTAGCTCTTGGGGACGGGGGAACTATGGCTACACCTTC. As protein: CSASSWGRGNYGYTF.